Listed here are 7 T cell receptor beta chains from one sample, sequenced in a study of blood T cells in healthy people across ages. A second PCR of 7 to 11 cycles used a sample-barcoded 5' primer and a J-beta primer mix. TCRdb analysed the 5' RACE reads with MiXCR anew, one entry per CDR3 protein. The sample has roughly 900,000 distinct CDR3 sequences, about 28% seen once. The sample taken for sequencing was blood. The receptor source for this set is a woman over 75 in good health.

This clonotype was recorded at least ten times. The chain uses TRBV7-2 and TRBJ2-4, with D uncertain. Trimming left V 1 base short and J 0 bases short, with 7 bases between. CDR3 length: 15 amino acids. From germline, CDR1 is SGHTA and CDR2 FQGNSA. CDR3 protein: CASSLEIVAKNIQYF. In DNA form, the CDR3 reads TGTGCCAGCAGCTTAGAGATAGTAGCCAAAAACATTCAGTACTTC.

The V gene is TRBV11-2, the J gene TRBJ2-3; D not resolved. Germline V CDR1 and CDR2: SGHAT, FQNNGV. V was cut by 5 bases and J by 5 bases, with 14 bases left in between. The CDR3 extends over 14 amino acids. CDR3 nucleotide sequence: TGTGCCAGCAGCGTCAGGCCCGGACGAGATACGCAGTATTTT. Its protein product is CASSVRPGRDTQYF.

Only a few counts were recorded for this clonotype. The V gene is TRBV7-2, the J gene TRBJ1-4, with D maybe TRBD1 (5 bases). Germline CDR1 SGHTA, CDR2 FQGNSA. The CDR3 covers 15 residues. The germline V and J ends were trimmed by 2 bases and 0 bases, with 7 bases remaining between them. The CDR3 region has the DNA TGTGCCAGCAGCTTAAGGGGATCAACTAATGAAAAACTGTTTTTT. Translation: CASSLRGSTNEKLFF.

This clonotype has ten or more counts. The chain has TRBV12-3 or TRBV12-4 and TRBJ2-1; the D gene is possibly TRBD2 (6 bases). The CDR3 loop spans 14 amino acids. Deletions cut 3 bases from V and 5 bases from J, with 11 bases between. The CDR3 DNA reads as TGTGCCAGCAGTTTCCGACTAGAAAACAATGAGCAGTTCTTC. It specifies CASSFRLENNEQFF.

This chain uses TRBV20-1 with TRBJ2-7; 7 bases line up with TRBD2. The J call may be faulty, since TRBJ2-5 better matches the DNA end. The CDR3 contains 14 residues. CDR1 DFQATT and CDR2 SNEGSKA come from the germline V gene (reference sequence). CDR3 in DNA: TGCAGTGCTAGATCGGCGGGAGCTAGCGAGACCCAGTACTTC. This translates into CSARSAGASETQYF.

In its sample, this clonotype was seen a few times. CDR3 sequence: CASTKGPNTGELFF. The CDR3 bases are TGTGCCAGCACCAAAGGCCCGAACACCGGGGAGCTGTTTTTT. The V and J genes are TRBV27 and TRBJ2-2, with unresolved D. Germline V gene sequence: CDR1 MNHEY, CDR2 SMNVEV (reference sequence). Trimming left V 7 bases short and J 0 bases short, with 9 bases between. CDR3 size: 14 residues.

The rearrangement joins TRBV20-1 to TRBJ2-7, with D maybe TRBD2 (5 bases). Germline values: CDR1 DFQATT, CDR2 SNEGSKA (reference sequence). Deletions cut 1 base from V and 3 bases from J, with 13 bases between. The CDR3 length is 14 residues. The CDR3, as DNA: TGCAGTGCTAGAGGAATCGGGGTCCACTACGAGCAGTACTTC. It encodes CSARGIGVHYEQYF.